A single sample is the source of the 3 T cell receptor beta chains below, sequenced in a study of T cells in Graves' hyperthyroidism and ophthalmopathy. Amplification yielded TCR beta CDR3 regions, with RNA transcripts as the source. Researchers ran a first-round RT-PCR on the TCR CDR3 using the HTBI primer set. A single record per CDR3 protein comes from TCRdb applying MiXCR to the multiplex PCR reads. The data show around 400,000 distinct CDR3 sequences, roughly 15% seen once. Material: blood. The receptor source for this set is a woman aged 60-75 years with Graves' ophthalmopathy.

This clonotype was found a few times. The chain employs TRBV4-2 and TRBJ2-7, with 9 bases lining up with TRBD2. V gave up 4 bases and J gave up 2 bases; unmatched junction bases: 9. CDR1 is LGHNA and CDR2 is YNFKEQ in the germline V gene. The CDR3 runs to 16 residues. This chain's CDR3 is CASSPTLAGSPYEQYF. The CDR3 bases are TGTGCCAGCAGCCCGACGCTAGCGGGGAGCCCCTACGAGCAGTACTTC.

Of note for this clonotype: A much larger clone is a single base away; this may be a read error. J is TRBJ2-7 and V is TRBV20-1; 11 bases line up with TRBD1. Looked up from germline, CDR1 is DFQATT and CDR2 is SNEGSKA (reference sequence). CDR3 length: 14 residues. CDR3 DNA sequence: TGCGGTGCTAGAGGACAGGGGGCTTCCTACGAGCAGTACTTC. This encodes CGARGQGASYEQYF.

The rearrangement uses TRBV6-5 and TRBJ1-5; a possible D gene is TRBD1 (5 bases). The V gene's germline CDR1 is MNHEY and CDR2 SVGAGI. This CDR3 is built from 15 residues. V lost 2 bases and J lost 0, with 8 bases in between. DNA of the CDR3: TGTGCCAGCAGTTACACAGACAGTAGCAATCAGCCCCAGCATTTT. It translates to CASSYTDSSNQPQHF.